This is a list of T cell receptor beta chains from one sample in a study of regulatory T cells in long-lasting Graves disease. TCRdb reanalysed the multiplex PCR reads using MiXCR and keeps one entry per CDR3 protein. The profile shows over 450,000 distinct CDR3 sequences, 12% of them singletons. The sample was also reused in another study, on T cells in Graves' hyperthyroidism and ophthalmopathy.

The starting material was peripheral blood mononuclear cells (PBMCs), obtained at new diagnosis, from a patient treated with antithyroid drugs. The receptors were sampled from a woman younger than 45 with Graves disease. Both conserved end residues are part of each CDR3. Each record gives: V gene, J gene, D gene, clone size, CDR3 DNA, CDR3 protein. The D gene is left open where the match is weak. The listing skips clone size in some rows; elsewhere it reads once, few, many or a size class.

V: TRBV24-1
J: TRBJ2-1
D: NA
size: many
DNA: TGTGCCACCGCAAGAGCGGGTCTACCCAATGAGCAGTTCTTC
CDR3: CATARAGLPNEQFF

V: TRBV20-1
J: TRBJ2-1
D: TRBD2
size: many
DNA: TGCAGTGCTAGAGAGTACTTCACTAGCGGGAGTACGGCCAATGAGCAGTTCTTC
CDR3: CSAREYFTSGSTANEQFF

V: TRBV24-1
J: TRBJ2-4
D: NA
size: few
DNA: TGTGCCACCAGTGATCCGGGGGGCGGCAAAAACATTCAGTACTTC
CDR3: CATSDPGGGKNIQYF

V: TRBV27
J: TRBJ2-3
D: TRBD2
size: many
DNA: TGTGCCAGCGGCCAGCGGGGCTCGAGAGATACGCAGTATTTT
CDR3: CASGQRGSRDTQYF

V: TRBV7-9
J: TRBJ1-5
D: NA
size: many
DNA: TGTGCCAGCAGCTCCCCCAGTTCGCCCCAGCATTTT
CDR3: CASSSPSSPQHF

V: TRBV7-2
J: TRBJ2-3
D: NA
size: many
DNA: TGTGCCAGCGCAGACACTTTAGGGGGCACAGATACGCAGTATTTT
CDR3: CASADTLGGTDTQYF

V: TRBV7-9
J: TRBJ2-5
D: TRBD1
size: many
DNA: TGTGCCGTATCAAAGGGACAGGGAGGTTTGAAGACCCAGTACTTC
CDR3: CAVSKGQGGLKTQYF

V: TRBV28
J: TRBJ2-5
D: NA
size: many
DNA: TGTGCCAGCAGTTCCTTCCCGGGTCCCCAGTACTTC
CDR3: CASSSFPGPQYF

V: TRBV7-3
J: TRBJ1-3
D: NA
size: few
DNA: TGTGCCAGCAGCTTGGACGGATTCTCTGGAAACACCATATATTTT
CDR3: CASSLDGFSGNTIYF

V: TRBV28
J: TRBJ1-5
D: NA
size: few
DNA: TGTGCCAGCAGCCGACAGAGATACAATCAGCCCCAGCATTTT
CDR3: CASSRQRYNQPQHF

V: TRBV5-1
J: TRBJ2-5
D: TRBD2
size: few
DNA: TGCGCCAGCAGCGTGACTAGCGGGAGTTCGTCCCAGTACTTC
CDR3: CASSVTSGSSSQYF

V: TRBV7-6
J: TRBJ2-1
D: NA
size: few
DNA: TGTGCCAGCAGCTTTAGCCCTCGCAGCTCCTACAATGAGCAGTTCTTC
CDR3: CASSFSPRSSYNEQFF

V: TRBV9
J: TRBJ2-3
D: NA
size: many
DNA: TGTGCCAGCAGCGCGGGCCAGTCCACAGATACGCAGTATTTT
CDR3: CASSAGQSTDTQYF

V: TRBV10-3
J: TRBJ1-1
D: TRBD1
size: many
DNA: TGTGCCATCAAACCAGGGGGCGCGGGATTGACTGAAGCTTTCTTT
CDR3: CAIKPGGAGLTEAFF

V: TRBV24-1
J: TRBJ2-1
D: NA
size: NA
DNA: TGTGCCACCAGTGCCTTGACGGATGAGCAGTTCTTC
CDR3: CATSALTDEQFF

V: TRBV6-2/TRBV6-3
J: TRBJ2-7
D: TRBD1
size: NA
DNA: TGTGCCAGCAGTTACGCCGTACAGGGGTCCTACGAGCAGTACTTC
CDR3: CASSYAVQGSYEQYF

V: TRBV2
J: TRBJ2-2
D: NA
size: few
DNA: TGTGCCAGCATCCTCCGGTTGAACACCGGGGAGCTGTTTTTT
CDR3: CASILRLNTGELFF

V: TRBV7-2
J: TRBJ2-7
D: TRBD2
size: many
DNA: TGTGCCAGCAGCTATGGGACTAGCCCGCCCTACGAGCAGTACTTC
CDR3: CASSYGTSPPYEQYF

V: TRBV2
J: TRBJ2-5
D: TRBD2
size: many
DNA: TGTGCCAGCAGTGAAGTAAGGACTAGCCAAGAGACCCAGTACTTC
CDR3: CASSEVRTSQETQYF

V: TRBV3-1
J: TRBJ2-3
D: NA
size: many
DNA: TGTGCCAGCAGCCAAGAACCTCCGAGCACAGATACGCAGTATTTT
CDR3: CASSQEPPSTDTQYF

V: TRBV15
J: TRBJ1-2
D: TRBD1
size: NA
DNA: TGTGCCACCAGCAGAGGGGACAGGATTTCCCCTTATGGCTACACCTTC
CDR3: CATSRGDRISPYGYTF

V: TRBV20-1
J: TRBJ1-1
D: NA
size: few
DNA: TGCAGTGCTCCCACTACCAACGAAGCTTTCTTT
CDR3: CSAPTTNEAFF

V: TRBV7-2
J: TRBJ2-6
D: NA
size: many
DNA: TGTGCCAGCAGCTTAGAGTGGAGCTCTGGGGCCAACGTCCTGACTTTC
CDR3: CASSLEWSSGANVLTF

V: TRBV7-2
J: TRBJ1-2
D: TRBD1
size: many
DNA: TGTGCCAGCAGCCCACAACAGGGGAACTATGGCTACACCTTC
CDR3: CASSPQQGNYGYTF

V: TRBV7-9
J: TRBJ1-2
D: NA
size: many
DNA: TGTGCCAGCAGCTCCGAGGTGTGGTTCTATGGCTACACCTTC
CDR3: CASSSEVWFYGYTF

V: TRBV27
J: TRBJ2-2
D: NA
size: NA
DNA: TGTGCCAGCAGTTTCTCTTACACCGGGGAGCTGTTTTTT
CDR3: CASSFSYTGELFF

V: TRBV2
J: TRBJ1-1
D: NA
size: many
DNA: TGTGCCAAATCCGCAGGGATGAACACTGAAGCTTTCTTT
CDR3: CAKSAGMNTEAFF

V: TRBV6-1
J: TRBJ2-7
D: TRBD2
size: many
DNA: TGTGCCAGCAGTGAAAAGGCTGTCCTAGCGGGAGGAGTCCCCTACGAGCAGTACTTC
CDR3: CASSEKAVLAGGVPYEQYF

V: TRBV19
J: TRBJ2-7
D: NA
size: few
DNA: TGTGCCAGTAGTCCCCGGGACTGGCAATCCTACGAGCAGTACTTC
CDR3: CASSPRDWQSYEQYF

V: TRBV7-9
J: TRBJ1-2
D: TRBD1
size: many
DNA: TGTGCCAGCAGCTTAGGTGGGGACAGGACCTATGACTACACCTTC
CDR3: CASSLGGDRTYDYTF

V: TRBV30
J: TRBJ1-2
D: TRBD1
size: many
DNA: TGTGCCTGGAGCACTCAGGGGGCGCTCGGCTACACCTTC
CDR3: CAWSTQGALGYTF

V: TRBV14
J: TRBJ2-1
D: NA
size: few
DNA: TGTGCCAGCAGCCAAGATTGGGGGAGGTGGTACAATGAGCAGTTCTTC
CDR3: CASSQDWGRWYNEQFF

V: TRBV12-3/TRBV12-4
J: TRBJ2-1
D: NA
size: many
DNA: TGTGCCAGCAGTTTGGGGTACTACAATGAGCAGTTCTTC
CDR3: CASSLGYYNEQFF

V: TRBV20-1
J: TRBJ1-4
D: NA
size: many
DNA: TGCAGTGCTAGGACAGACCGTAATGAAAAACTGTTTTTT
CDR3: CSARTDRNEKLFF

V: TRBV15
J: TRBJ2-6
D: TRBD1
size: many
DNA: TGTGCCACCAGCAGAGACCAAGGGGGCGTGGCTGGGGCCAACGTCCTGACTTTC
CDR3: CATSRDQGGVAGANVLTF

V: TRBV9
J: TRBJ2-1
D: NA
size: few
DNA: TGTGCCAGCAGCGTAGGCCCCGGAGAGACCAGCTCCTACAATGAGCAGTTCTTC
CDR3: CASSVGPGETSSYNEQFF

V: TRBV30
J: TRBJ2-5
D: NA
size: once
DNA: TGTGCCTGGAGTGTACGGGCTGTTCCGGAGACCCAGTACTTC
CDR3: CAWSVRAVPETQYF

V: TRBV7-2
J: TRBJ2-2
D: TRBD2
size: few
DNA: TGTGCCAGCAGCTTTAGGGGTGGACTAGCGGGAGGAGGAACCGGGGAGCTGTTTTTT
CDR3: CASSFRGGLAGGGTGELFF

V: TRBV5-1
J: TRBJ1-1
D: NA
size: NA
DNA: TGCGCCAGCAGCTTGGACAGTATCACTGAAGCTTTCTTT
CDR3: CASSLDSITEAFF

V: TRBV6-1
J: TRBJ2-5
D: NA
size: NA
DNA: TGTGCCAGCAGTGAGCCGAATCCGGGGGCAGGGGAGCAGTACTTC
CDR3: CASSEPNPGAGEQYF

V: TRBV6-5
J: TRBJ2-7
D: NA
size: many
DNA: TGTGCCAGCAGTTACTCTCTCGGGGCAGCTTACGAGCAGTACTTC
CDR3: CASSYSLGAAYEQYF

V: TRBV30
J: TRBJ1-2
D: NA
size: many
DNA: TGTGCCTGGAGTGTTTCGGGGCAGCTCTATGGCTACACCTTC
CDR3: CAWSVSGQLYGYTF

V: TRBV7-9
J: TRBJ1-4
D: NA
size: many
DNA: TGTGCCAGCAGCTCGACAGTTCCGCTAAAACTGTTTTTT
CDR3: CASSSTVPLKLFF

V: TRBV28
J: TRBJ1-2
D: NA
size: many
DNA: TGTGCCAGCAGGGTGGGTGGAGTTGGCGGCTACACCTTC
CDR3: CASRVGGVGGYTF

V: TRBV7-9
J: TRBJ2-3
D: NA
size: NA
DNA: TGTGCCAGCAGCTTCGTTGGTCCCACAGATACGCAGTATTTT
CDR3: CASSFVGPTDTQYF

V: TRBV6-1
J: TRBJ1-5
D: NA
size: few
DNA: TGTGCCAGCACGGCAGGGCGCGGTTTCAATCAGCCCCAGCATTTT
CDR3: CASTAGRGFNQPQHF

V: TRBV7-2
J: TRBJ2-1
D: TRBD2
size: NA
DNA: TGTGCCAGCCGCGGGCTAGCGGGGACGGGGGAGCAGTTCTTC
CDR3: CASRGLAGTGEQFF

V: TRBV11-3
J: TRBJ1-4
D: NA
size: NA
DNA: TGTGCCAGCAGCTCCTGGGGGCCCGGGCAACTGTTTTTT
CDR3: CASSSWGPGQLFF

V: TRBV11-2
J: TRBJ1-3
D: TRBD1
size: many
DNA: TGTGCCAGCAGCCCAAACCGTTCGACAGGGACGGGAAACACCATATATTTT
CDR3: CASSPNRSTGTGNTIYF

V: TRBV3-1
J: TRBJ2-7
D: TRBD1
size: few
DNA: TGTGCCAGCAGCCAACCGGCCGGGACAGGCTCCTACGAGCAGTACTTC
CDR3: CASSQPAGTGSYEQYF

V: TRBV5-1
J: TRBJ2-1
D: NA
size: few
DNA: TGCGCCAGCAGCTTGGGTGGGGGCTCTGAGCAGTTCTTC
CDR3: CASSLGGGSEQFF

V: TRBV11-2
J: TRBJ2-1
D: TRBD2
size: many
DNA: TGTGCCAGCAGCTCCGGGTCGGCTACTAGCGGGAGTTTCTACAATGAGCAGTTCTTC
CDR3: CASSSGSATSGSFYNEQFF

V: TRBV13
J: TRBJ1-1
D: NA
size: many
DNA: TGTGCCAGCAGCTTAGGTGACAGCTCGAACACTGAAGCTTTCTTT
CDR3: CASSLGDSSNTEAFF

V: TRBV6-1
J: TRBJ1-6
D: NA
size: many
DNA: TGTGCCAGCAGTGAAGCGGGGTCACCCCTCCACTTT
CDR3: CASSEAGSPLHF